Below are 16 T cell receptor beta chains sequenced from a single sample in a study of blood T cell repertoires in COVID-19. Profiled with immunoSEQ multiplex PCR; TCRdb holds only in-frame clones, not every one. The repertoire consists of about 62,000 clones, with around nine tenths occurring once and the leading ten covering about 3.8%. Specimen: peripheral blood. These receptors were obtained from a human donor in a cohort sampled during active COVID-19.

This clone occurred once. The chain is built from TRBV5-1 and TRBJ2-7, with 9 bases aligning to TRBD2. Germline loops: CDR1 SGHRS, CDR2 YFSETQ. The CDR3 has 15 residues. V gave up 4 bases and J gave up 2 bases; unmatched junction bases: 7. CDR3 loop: CASSVGAGGPYEQYF. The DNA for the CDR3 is TGCGCCAGCAGCGTTGGTGCGGGGGGGCCCTACGAGCAGTACTTC.

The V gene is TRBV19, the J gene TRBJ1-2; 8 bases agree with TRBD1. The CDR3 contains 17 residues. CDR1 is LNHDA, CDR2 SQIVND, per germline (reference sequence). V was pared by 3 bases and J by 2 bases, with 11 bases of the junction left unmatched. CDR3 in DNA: TGTGCCAGTAGTATTGCGTCAGGGGGCTCCTTAAACTATGGCTACACCTTC. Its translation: CASSIASGGSLNYGYTF.

The CDR3 spells CSAGTRPYEQYF. CDR3 bases: TGCAGCGCAGGGACACGACCCTACGAGCAGTACTTC. The V call is TRBV29-1, the J call TRBJ2-7, with D perhaps TRBD1 (6 bases). Looked up from germline, CDR1 is SQVTM and CDR2 is ANQGSEA. The CDR3 is 12 amino acids. The V gene lost 7 bases and the J gene lost 2 bases, with 12 bases spanning the gap.

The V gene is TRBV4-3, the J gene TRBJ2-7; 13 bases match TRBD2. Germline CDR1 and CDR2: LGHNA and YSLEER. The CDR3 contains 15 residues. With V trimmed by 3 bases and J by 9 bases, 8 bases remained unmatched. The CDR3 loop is CASSHGLAGAGGQYF. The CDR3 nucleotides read TGCGCCAGCAGCCACGGACTAGCGGGAGCCGGAGGGCAGTACTTC.

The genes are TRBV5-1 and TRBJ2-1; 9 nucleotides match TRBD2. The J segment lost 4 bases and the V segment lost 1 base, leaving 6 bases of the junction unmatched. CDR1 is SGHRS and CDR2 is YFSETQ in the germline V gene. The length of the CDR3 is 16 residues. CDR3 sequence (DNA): TGCGCCAGCAGCTTGCCGGAGCGGGGGGCATACAATGAGCAGTTCTTC. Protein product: CASSLPERGAYNEQFF.

CDR3 sequence reads: CASSPPKTSGVHEQFF. Here the CDR3 DNA reads TGTGCCAGCTCACCACCGAAGACTAGCGGGGTGCATGAGCAGTTCTTC. V and J are TRBV18 and TRBJ2-1; 11 nucleotides match TRBD2. Germline CDR1 and CDR2: KGHSH and LQKENI. The V segment lost 0 bases and the J segment 8 bases; nucleotides outside the gene matches: 6. The CDR3 contains 16 residues.

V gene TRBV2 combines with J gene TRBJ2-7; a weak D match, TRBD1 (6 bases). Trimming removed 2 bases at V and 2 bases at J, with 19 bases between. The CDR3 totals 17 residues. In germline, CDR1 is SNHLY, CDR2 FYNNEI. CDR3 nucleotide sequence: TGTGCCAGCAGTGAATATGGCCTTGCACAGGGTACCTACGAGCAGTACTTC. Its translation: CASSEYGLAQGTYEQYF. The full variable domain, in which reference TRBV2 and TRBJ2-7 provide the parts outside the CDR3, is EPEVTQTPSHQVTQMGQEVILRCVPISNHLYFYWYRQILGQKVEFLVSFYNNEISEKSEIFDDQFSVERPDGSNFTLKIRSTKLEDSAMYFCASSEYGLAQGTYEQYFGPGTRLTVT.

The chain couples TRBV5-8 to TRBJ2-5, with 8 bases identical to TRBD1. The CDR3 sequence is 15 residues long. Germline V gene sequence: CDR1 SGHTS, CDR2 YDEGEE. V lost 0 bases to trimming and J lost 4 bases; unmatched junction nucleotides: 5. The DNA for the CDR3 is TGTGCCAGCAGCTTGGGACAGGGGTCGGTAGAGACCCAGTACTTC. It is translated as CASSLGQGSVETQYF.

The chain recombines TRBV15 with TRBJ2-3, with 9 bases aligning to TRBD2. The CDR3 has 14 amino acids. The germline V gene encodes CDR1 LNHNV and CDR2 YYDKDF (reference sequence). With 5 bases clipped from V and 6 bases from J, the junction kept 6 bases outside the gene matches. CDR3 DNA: TGTGCCACCAGCCGTAGCGGGGGCATGGATACGCAGTATTTT. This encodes CATSRSGGMDTQYF.

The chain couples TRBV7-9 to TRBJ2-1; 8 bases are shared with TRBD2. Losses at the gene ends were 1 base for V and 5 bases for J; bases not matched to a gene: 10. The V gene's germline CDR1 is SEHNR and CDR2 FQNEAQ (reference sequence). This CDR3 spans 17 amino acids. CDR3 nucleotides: TGTGCCAGCAGCTTAGAGGCAGGCGGGGGGCCTAACAATGAGCAGTTCTTC. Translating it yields CASSLEAGGGPNNEQFF.

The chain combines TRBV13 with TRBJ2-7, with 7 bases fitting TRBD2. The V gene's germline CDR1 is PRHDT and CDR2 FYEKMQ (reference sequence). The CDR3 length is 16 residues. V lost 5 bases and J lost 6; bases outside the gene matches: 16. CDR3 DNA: TGTGCCAGCAGCACTAAAGCGGGACCGTCCCTACTCGAGCAGTACTTC. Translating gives CASSTKAGPSLLEQYF.

The CDR3 DNA reads TGTGCCAGCAGCTTAGAACCAAGGTCCGGGGTCTACGAGCAGTACTTC. It translates to CASSLEPRSGVYEQYF. The chain combines TRBV13 with TRBJ2-7; D perhaps matches TRBD2 (5 bases). The CDR3 length is 16 residues. Per the germline V gene, CDR1 is PRHDT and CDR2 is FYEKMQ (reference sequence). Trimming took off 1 base at V and 3 bases at J, with 16 bases between the two ends.

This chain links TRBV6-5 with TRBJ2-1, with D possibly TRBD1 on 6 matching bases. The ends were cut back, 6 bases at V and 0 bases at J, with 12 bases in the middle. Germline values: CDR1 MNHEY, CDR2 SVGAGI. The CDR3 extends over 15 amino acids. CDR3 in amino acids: CASSTSTGSYNEQFF. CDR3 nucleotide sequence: TGTGCCAGCAGCACCTCGACAGGCTCCTACAATGAGCAGTTCTTC.

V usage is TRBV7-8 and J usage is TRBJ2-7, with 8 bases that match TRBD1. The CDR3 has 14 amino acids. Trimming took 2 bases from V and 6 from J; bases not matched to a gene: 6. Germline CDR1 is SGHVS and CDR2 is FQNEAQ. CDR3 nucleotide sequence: TGTGCCAGCAGCTTAAGCGGACAGGGTTTCGAGCAGTACTTC. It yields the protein CASSLSGQGFEQYF.

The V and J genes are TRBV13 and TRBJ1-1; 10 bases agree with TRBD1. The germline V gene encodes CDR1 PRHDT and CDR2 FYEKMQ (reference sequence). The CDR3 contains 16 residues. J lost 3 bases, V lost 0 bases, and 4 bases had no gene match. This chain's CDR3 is CASSLGGQGRYTEAFF. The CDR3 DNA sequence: TGTGCCAGCAGCTTAGGGGGACAGGGGCGGTACACTGAAGCTTTCTTT.

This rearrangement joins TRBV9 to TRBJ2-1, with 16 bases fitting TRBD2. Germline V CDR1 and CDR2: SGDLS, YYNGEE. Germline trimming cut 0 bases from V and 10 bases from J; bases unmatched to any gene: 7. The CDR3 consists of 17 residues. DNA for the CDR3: TGTGCCAGCAGCGTAGCTACGGGACTAGCGGGAGGGTTCGAGCAGTTCTTC. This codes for CASSVATGLAGGFEQFF.